Following are 14 T cell receptor beta chains from one sample sequenced in a study of T cell responses to AZD1222 COVID-19 vaccine. Profiled with immunoSEQ multiplex PCR; TCRdb holds only in-frame clones, not every one. The table lists 250,000 to 300,000 clones, roughly 93% of them singletons. The material sequenced was peripheral blood, taken 28 days after the second AZD1222 dose. The receptors were gathered from an adult who received the AZD1222 COVID-19 vaccine.

V is TRBV5-5 and J is TRBJ2-1; 11 bases line up with TRBD1. The CDR3 is 16 amino acids. V lost 4 bases to trimming and J lost 2 bases; unmatched junction nucleotides: 5. Germline V CDR1 and CDR2: SGHKS, YYEKEE (reference sequence). The CDR3 DNA follows: TGTGCCAGCAGCCCCCCGGGACAGGGGGCCTACAATGAGCAGTTCTTC. Protein product: CASSPPGQGAYNEQFF.

This chain uses TRBV5-1 with TRBJ1-2, with D perhaps matching TRBD1 (6 bases). With 5 bases removed from V and 1 base from J, the gap between germline ends came to 15 bases. Per germline, CDR1 SGHRS and CDR2 YFSETQ. CDR3 length: 15 amino acids. In DNA form, the CDR3 reads TGCGCCAGCAGTGACTTGGGGGCAAATAACTATGGCTACACCTTC. This encodes CASSDLGANNYGYTF. Variable domain in full (rest from reference TRBV5-1 and TRBJ1-2): KAGVTQTPRYLIKTRGQQVTLSCSPISGHRSVSWYQQTPGQGLQFLFEYFSETQRNKGNFPGRFSGRQFSNSRSEMNVSTLELGDSALYLCASSDLGANNYGYTFGSGTRLTVV.

The rearrangement links TRBV6-5 to TRBJ1-6, with 7 bases aligning to TRBD1. CDR1 is MNHEY and CDR2 is SVGAGI in the germline V gene. CDR3 size: 13 residues. Trimming cost V 6 bases and J 8 bases; bases outside gene matches: 4. The CDR3 loop reads CASSLGTDSPLHF. The CDR3 nucleotides read TGTGCCAGCAGCCTTGGGACAGATTCACCCCTCCACTTT.

This rearrangement joins TRBV6-1 to TRBJ1-2, with D unresolved. Germline assignment: CDR1 MNHNS and CDR2 SASEGT. V was trimmed by 3 bases and J by 5 bases, leaving 7 bases between them. The CDR3 loop spans 12 amino acids. The CDR3 coding sequence is TGTGCCAGCAGTGACCAACTTTATGGCTACACCTTC. Translating it yields CASSDQLYGYTF.

The count of this clone is one. This chain connects TRBV9 to TRBJ1-2; TRBD1 aligns across 10 bases. The CDR3 length is 14 residues. Per the germline V gene, CDR1 is SGDLS and CDR2 is YYNGEE. The V gene end was trimmed by 3 bases and the J gene end by 6 bases; junction bases not matched to a gene: 5. The CDR3 reads CASSASTGGDGYTF. For the CDR3, the DNA is TGTGCCAGCAGCGCGTCGACAGGGGGCGATGGCTACACCTTC.

This rearrangement joins TRBV13 to TRBJ1-4; perhaps TRBD1 as D (6 bases). This CDR3 has 15 residues. With 4 bases removed from V and 11 bases from J, the gap between germline ends came to 20 bases. Germline V gene data show CDR1 as PRHDT and CDR2 as FYEKMQ (reference sequence). Here the CDR3 DNA reads TGTGCCAGCAGCTCCGCGGTGGACCGGGGGCAGAAACTGTTTTTT. Translating gives CASSSAVDRGQKLFF.

V and J are TRBV18 and TRBJ2-5; 7 bases agree with TRBD2. In germline, CDR1 is KGHSH, CDR2 LQKENI. Unmatched junction bases numbered 14, after V lost 6 bases and J lost 4 bases. This CDR3 is 16 amino acids long. The CDR3 bases are TGTGCCAGCTCCCGCAACCAACCTAGCGGAGGAGAGACCCAGTACTTC. It translates to CASSRNQPSGGETQYF.

Details on this clone: The sample has other DNA sequences that encode this CDR3 too. The chain recombines TRBV4-3 with TRBJ2-3, with unresolved D. Trimming took off 0 bases at V and 3 bases at J, with 7 bases between the two ends. The CDR3 extends over 14 amino acids. The germline gives CDR1 LGHNA, CDR2 YSLEER. Written as DNA, the CDR3 is TGCGCCAGCAGCCAAGACACACGGACAGATACGCAGTATTTT. Translated: CASSQDTRTDTQYF.

This chain links TRBV11-3 with TRBJ2-1, with TRBD2 matching 14 bases. CDR3 length: 15 residues. CDR1 and CDR2 from the germline V gene are SGHNT and YENEEA. J was trimmed by 7 bases and V by 5 bases; bases with no gene match: 4. The CDR3 loop is CASSPTSGRDNEQFF. The CDR3 DNA reads TGTGCCAGCAGCCCGACTAGCGGGAGGGATAATGAGCAGTTCTTC.

This clone has more than one count but fewer than ten. The rearrangement links TRBV27 to TRBJ2-3, with 8 positions matching TRBD1. The ends lost 6 bases at V and 4 bases at J; junction bases unmatched: 18. CDR3 length equals 18 residues. Germline values: CDR1 MNHEY, CDR2 SMNVEV (reference sequence). This CDR3 is CASSPSGIRTGKSDTQYF. CDR3 coding DNA: TGTGCCAGCAGCCCATCTGGTATCCGGACAGGGAAATCAGATACGCAGTATTTT.

The chain has TRBV6-5 and TRBJ1-2, with TRBD1 identical over 8 bases. Unmatched junction bases numbered 7, after V lost 3 bases and J lost 4 bases. The CDR3 has 15 amino acids. Germline CDR1 reads MNHEY; CDR2 reads SVGAGI. The CDR3 DNA sequence: TGTGCCAGCAGTTATCAGGGGGCAGGGGGCTATGGCTACACCTTC. It translates to CASSYQGAGGYGYTF.

V is TRBV6-5 and J is TRBJ1-5; the D gene is possibly TRBD1 (6 bases). V was trimmed by 4 bases and J by 7 bases, leaving 11 bases between them. In germline, CDR1 is MNHEY, CDR2 SVGAGI. The CDR3 contains 13 residues. The CDR3 here is CASSSGGWQPQHF. CDR3 DNA sequence: TGTGCCAGCAGTTCGGGGGGCTGGCAGCCCCAGCATTTT.

The J gene is TRBJ2-7, the V gene TRBV6-5, with D tentatively TRBD1 or TRBD2 (6 bases each). The CDR3 runs 15 residues. Germline V gene lookup returns CDR1 MNHEY and CDR2 SVGAGI. V lost 7 bases to trimming and J lost 2 bases, with 18 bases between them. The chain's CDR3 is CASKGGRGSTYEQYF. CDR3 bases: TGTGCCAGCAAGGGGGGAAGGGGGAGCACCTACGAGCAGTACTTC.

This chain joins TRBV2 and TRBJ2-7, with D perhaps matching TRBD1 (6 bases). This CDR3 has 14 residues. V was shortened by 7 bases and J by 0 bases, with 13 bases between the two germline ends. CDR1 and CDR2 (germline): SNHLY, FYNNEI. The CDR3: CASMWTAYSYEQYF. Here the CDR3 DNA reads TGTGCCAGCATGTGGACAGCCTACTCCTACGAGCAGTACTTC.